The entry that follows covers one T cell receptor beta chain sequence. Using immunoSEQ multiplex PCR, the repertoire was profiled, and TCRdb retains in-frame clones only, with some absent. The sample yields about 140,000 clones, roughly 85% seen once. Losses at the gene ends were 2 bases for V and 5 bases for J; bases not matched to a gene: 4. Germline CDR1 reads MNHNY; CDR2 reads SVGAGI (reference sequence). The CDR3 is 14 amino acids. The sample belongs to a study of blood T cell repertoires in COVID-19. The sequence was collected from a human donor with acute or convalescent COVID-19. The donor label of this sample is uncertain. The rearrangement uses TRBV6-6 and TRBJ2-7; TRBD1 agrees at 9 bases. Specimen: peripheral blood. The chain's CDR3 is CASSYRDREHEQYF. The CDR3 DNA is TGTGCCAGCAGTTACCGGGACAGGGAGCACGAGCAGTACTTC.